The source of this T cell receptor (beta chain) is a study of blood T cell repertoires in COVID-19. Study-wide background: Italy, Spain and the United States were the sources of the convalescent and acute COVID-19 samples. T cells, B-cell-depleted T cells, or PBMCs supplied cDNA or gDNA.

In assigning cohorts, the study relied on participant-reported clinical history. The CDR3 is 15 amino acids. CDR1 and CDR2 from the germline V gene are SQVTM and ANQGSEA. The V segment lost 4 bases and the J segment 4 bases; nucleotides outside the gene matches: 8. TCRdb's copy holds only in-frame clones and misses some; the assay was immunoSEQ multiplex PCR. The sample shows 140,000 to 150,000 clones, around 90% of them seen only once. The genes are TRBV29-1 and TRBJ2-7; 12 positions match TRBD1. This receptor was identified in a woman aged 40-49 years who had been exposed to COVID-19. Source material: PBMCs or T cells enriched from blood (not recorded which). CDR3 DNA sequence: TGCAGCGTTGTGGAGGTGGGACAGGGGGCTTACGAGCAGTACTTC. It translates to CSVVEVGQGAYEQYF.